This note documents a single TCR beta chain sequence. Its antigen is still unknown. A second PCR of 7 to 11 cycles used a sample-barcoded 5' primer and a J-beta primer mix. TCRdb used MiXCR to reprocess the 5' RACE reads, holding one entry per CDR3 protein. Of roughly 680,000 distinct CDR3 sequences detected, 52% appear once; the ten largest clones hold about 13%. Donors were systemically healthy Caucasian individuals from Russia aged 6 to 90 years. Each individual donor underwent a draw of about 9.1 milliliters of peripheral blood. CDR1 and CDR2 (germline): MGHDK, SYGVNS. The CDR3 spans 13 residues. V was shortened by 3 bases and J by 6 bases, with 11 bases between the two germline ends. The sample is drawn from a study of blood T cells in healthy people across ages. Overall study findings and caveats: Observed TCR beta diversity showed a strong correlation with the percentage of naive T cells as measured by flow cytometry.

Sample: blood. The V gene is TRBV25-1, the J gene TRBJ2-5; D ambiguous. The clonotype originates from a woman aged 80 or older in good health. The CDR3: CASSDSILKTQYF. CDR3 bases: TGTGCCAGCAGTGATAGTATTTTGAAGACCCAGTACTTC.